This TCR beta chain was profiled in a study of CD8+CD57+ T cells in acquired aplastic anemia. In patients chosen for sequencing, flow cytometry had shown CD8+CD57+ cell expansion. The TCR beta profiling, which covered VDJ combination and CDR3 sequence, was carried out using genomic DNA as the template. MiXCR, applied by TCRdb to the reads, yields one record per CDR3 protein. The sample holds approximately 180,000 distinct CDR3 sequences, 48% seen once. This clonotype appeared once. V was cut by 3 bases and J by 0 bases, with 13 bases left in between. The germline gives CDR1 SGHAT, CDR2 FQNNGV. This CDR3 has 16 amino acids.

This TCR was sampled from a human donor with aplastic anemia. The chain carries TRBV11-2 and TRBJ2-3, with D perhaps matching TRBD2 (7 bases). The sequenced sample consisted of sorted CD4+, CD8+, or CD8+CD57+ T cells (not recorded which) from PBMCs. The CDR3 nucleotides read TGTGCCAGCAGCTTGTTTGGGGGGGCTAGCACAGATACGCAGTATTTT. Protein product: CASSLFGGASTDTQYF.